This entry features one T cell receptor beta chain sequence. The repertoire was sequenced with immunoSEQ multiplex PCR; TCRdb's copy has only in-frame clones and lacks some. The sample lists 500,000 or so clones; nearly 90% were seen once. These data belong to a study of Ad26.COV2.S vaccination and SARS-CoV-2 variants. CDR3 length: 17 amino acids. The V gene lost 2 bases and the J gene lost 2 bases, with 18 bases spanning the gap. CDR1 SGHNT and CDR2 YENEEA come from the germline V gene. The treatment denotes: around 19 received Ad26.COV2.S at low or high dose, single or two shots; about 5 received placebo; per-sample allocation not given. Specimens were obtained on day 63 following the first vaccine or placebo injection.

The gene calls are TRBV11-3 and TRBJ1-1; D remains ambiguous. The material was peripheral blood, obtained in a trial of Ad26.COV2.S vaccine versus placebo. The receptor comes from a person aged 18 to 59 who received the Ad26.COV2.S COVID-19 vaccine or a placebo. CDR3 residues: CASSLRSTLKTNTEAFF. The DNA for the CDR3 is TGTGCCAGCAGCTTAAGGTCGACGCTAAAGACAAACACTGAAGCTTTCTTT.